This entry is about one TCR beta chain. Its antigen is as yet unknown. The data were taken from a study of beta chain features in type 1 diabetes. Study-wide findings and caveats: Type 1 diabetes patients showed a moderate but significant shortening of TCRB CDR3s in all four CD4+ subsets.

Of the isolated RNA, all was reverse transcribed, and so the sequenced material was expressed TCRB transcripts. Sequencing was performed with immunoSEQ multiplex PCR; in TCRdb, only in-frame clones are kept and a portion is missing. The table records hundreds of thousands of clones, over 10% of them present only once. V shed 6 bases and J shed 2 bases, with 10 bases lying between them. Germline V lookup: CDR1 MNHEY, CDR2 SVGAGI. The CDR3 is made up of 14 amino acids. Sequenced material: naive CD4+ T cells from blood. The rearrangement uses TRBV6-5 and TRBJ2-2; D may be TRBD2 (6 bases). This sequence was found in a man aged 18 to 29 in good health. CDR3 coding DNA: TGTGCCAGCAGAGGACTATCCAACACCGGGGAGCTGTTTTTT. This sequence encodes CASRGLSNTGELFF.